A selection of T cell receptor beta chains follows, all from one sample in a study of blood T cell repertoires in COVID-19. Generated by immunoSEQ multiplex PCR, the TCRdb table keeps only in-frame clones and is missing some. Of about 110,000 clones in the sample, 85% to 90% were seen once. The sequenced material came from peripheral blood. The receptors were sampled from an elderly woman with acute or convalescent COVID-19. Both conserved end residues are part of each CDR3. The D gene is left open where the match is weak. Size is omitted from some rows. Given values are once, few, many or a class for expanded clones.

CDR3nt: TGTGCCAGCAGCGTAACGGCGGCCGGATGGGAGCAGTACTTC; CDR3aa: CASSVTAAGWEQYF; j_gene: TRBJ2-7; d_gene: NA; abundance: NA; v_gene: TRBV9
CDR3nt: TGTGCCAGCAGCGCCATGTTGACGGGGACTGAAGCTTTCTTT; CDR3aa: CASSAMLTGTEAFF; j_gene: TRBJ1-1; d_gene: NA; abundance: NA; v_gene: TRBV9
CDR3nt: TGCGCCAGCAGCGAAGGTGGAGGGCGTAATTCACCCCTCCACTTT; CDR3aa: CASSEGGGRNSPLHF; j_gene: TRBJ1-6; d_gene: NA; abundance: NA; v_gene: TRBV5-1
CDR3nt: TGTGCCAGCAGCTTGGGACAGGTCGAGCAGTACTTC; CDR3aa: CASSLGQVEQYF; j_gene: TRBJ2-7; d_gene: NA; abundance: NA; v_gene: TRBV5-6
CDR3nt: TGTGCCAGCAGTTTTTCAATCCAGAGCACAGATACGCAGTATTTT; CDR3aa: CASSFSIQSTDTQYF; j_gene: TRBJ2-3; d_gene: NA; abundance: NA; v_gene: TRBV28
CDR3nt: TGTGCCAGCAGTTTACAGGCGCTGAACACTGAAGCTTTCTTT; CDR3aa: CASSLQALNTEAFF; j_gene: TRBJ1-1; d_gene: NA; abundance: once; v_gene: TRBV2
CDR3nt: TGTGCCAGTAGTATAGTCGGGGGAGAGTACAATGAGCAGTTCTTC; CDR3aa: CASSIVGGEYNEQFF; j_gene: TRBJ2-1; d_gene: NA; abundance: NA; v_gene: TRBV19
CDR3nt: TGCGCCAGCAGCCGGGACATGATTGCCTACGAGCAGTACTTC; CDR3aa: CASSRDMIAYEQYF; j_gene: TRBJ2-7; d_gene: NA; abundance: once; v_gene: TRBV10-2
CDR3nt: TGTGCCAGCAGCTTGGGACTAGCGGGGCTAGCCTACGAGCAGTACTTC; CDR3aa: CASSLGLAGLAYEQYF; j_gene: TRBJ2-7; d_gene: TRBD2; abundance: NA; v_gene: TRBV5-6
CDR3nt: TGTGCCAGCAGCGGCTTCGGACAGGCTTACAATGAGCAGTTCTTC; CDR3aa: CASSGFGQAYNEQFF; j_gene: TRBJ2-1; d_gene: TRBD1; abundance: NA; v_gene: TRBV9
CDR3nt: TGTGCCAGCAGCTTGGGGACTAGCGGGGGTGGCTACGAGCAGTACTTC; CDR3aa: CASSLGTSGGGYEQYF; j_gene: TRBJ2-7; d_gene: TRBD2; abundance: NA; v_gene: TRBV13
CDR3nt: TGTGCCTGGAACAGCTATGGCTACACCTTC; CDR3aa: CAWNSYGYTF; j_gene: TRBJ1-2; d_gene: NA; abundance: once; v_gene: TRBV30
CDR3nt: TGCGCCAGCAGCTTGGGTAACGGGGAATATGGCTACACCTTC; CDR3aa: CASSLGNGEYGYTF; j_gene: TRBJ1-2; d_gene: NA; abundance: NA; v_gene: TRBV5-1
CDR3nt: TGTGCCTACAGGGGTCAAGAGACCCAGTACTTC; CDR3aa: CAYRGQETQYF; j_gene: TRBJ2-5; d_gene: TRBD1; abundance: NA; v_gene: TRBV30
CDR3nt: TGCAGTGCTAGTACCCTGACAGGGGCGATCTCCTACGAGCAGTACTTC; CDR3aa: CSASTLTGAISYEQYF; j_gene: TRBJ2-7; d_gene: TRBD1; abundance: once; v_gene: TRBV20-1
CDR3nt: TGTGCCAGCAGCGCGGGGACAGGAGCTTTGGAGCAGTACTTC; CDR3aa: CASSAGTGALEQYF; j_gene: TRBJ2-7; d_gene: TRBD1; abundance: NA; v_gene: TRBV9
CDR3nt: TGTGCCAGCAGTTCACCCTCCATCGGGACTTCCCAAGGTGGGCAGTTCTTC; CDR3aa: CASSSPSIGTSQGGQFF; j_gene: TRBJ2-1; d_gene: NA; abundance: NA; v_gene: TRBV6-2/TRBV6-3
CDR3nt: TGTGCCAGCAGTGAAGTAGGGAGGGGGACTAATGAAAAACTGTTTTTT; CDR3aa: CASSEVGRGTNEKLFF; j_gene: TRBJ1-4; d_gene: NA; abundance: NA; v_gene: TRBV25-1
CDR3nt: TGCGCCAGCAGCCAAGAGTATATAGAAAAACTGTTTTTT; CDR3aa: CASSQEYIEKLFF; j_gene: TRBJ1-4; d_gene: NA; abundance: few; v_gene: TRBV4-1
CDR3nt: TGTGCCAGCAGCTTAGACCTCCTTAGCGGGCCCGAACGTAGCACAGATACGCAGTATTTT; CDR3aa: CASSLDLLSGPERSTDTQYF; j_gene: TRBJ2-3; d_gene: TRBD2; abundance: NA; v_gene: TRBV11-2
CDR3nt: TGCGCCAGCAGCTTGACAGGCCGTTTGAACACTGAAGCTTTCTTT; CDR3aa: CASSLTGRLNTEAFF; j_gene: TRBJ1-1; d_gene: NA; abundance: NA; v_gene: TRBV5-1
CDR3nt: TGTGCCAGCAGCCCGGGACAGGGGGCCTACGAGCAGTACTTC; CDR3aa: CASSPGQGAYEQYF; j_gene: TRBJ2-7; d_gene: TRBD1; abundance: NA; v_gene: TRBV6-5
CDR3nt: TGTGCCAGCAGTTTAGGTACCACTAGCACAGATACGCAGTATTTT; CDR3aa: CASSLGTTSTDTQYF; j_gene: TRBJ2-3; d_gene: NA; abundance: NA; v_gene: TRBV27
CDR3nt: TGTGCCAGCAGTCCCGGACAGGGGTTCGAAAAACTGTTTTTT; CDR3aa: CASSPGQGFEKLFF; j_gene: TRBJ1-4; d_gene: TRBD1; abundance: once; v_gene: TRBV28
CDR3nt: TGTGCCAGCAGTGAAACAGGGTATGACGGCTATGGCTACACCTTC; CDR3aa: CASSETGYDGYGYTF; j_gene: TRBJ1-2; d_gene: NA; abundance: NA; v_gene: TRBV28
CDR3nt: TGCGCCAGCAGCCAATTCTCGGACAGGAATCAGCCCCAGCATTTT; CDR3aa: CASSQFSDRNQPQHF; j_gene: TRBJ1-5; d_gene: TRBD1; abundance: NA; v_gene: TRBV4-1
CDR3nt: TGTGCCATCAGTGAGTCGGAACAGGGGTTTAGTGAAAAACTGTTTTTT; CDR3aa: CAISESEQGFSEKLFF; j_gene: TRBJ1-4; d_gene: TRBD1; abundance: NA; v_gene: TRBV10-3
CDR3nt: TGTGCCAGCAGGCGGGGGGCCCCTCAGAGCGGGAGCACAGATACGCAGTATTTT; CDR3aa: CASRRGAPQSGSTDTQYF; j_gene: TRBJ2-3; d_gene: TRBD2; abundance: NA; v_gene: TRBV9
CDR3nt: TGTGCCAGCAGCTGGGACAGGGGGAGATACAATGAGCAGTTCTTC; CDR3aa: CASSWDRGRYNEQFF; j_gene: TRBJ2-1; d_gene: TRBD1; abundance: NA; v_gene: TRBV5-4
CDR3nt: TGTGCCAGCAGCCCCCAGGGGGTAACTAATGAAAAACTGTTTTTT; CDR3aa: CASSPQGVTNEKLFF; j_gene: TRBJ1-4; d_gene: TRBD1; abundance: NA; v_gene: TRBV9
CDR3nt: TGTGCCAGCAGCACAGGACTAGCGGGGGGGCTTCAGTACTTC; CDR3aa: CASSTGLAGGLQYF; j_gene: TRBJ2-5; d_gene: TRBD2; abundance: NA; v_gene: TRBV7-3
CDR3nt: TGTGCCAGCAGCTTAGGACCGGGAATGAACACTGAAGCTTTCTTT; CDR3aa: CASSLGPGMNTEAFF; j_gene: TRBJ1-1; d_gene: NA; abundance: once; v_gene: TRBV7-2
CDR3nt: TGTGCCAGCAGTTCACAGGACCCCTTCAGGGTAAATGAGCAGTTCTTC; CDR3aa: CASSSQDPFRVNEQFF; j_gene: TRBJ2-1; d_gene: NA; abundance: NA; v_gene: TRBV5-4
CDR3nt: TGCGCCAGCAGCCATGCCTCCCACAGCCGTTCCTACGAGCAGTACTTC; CDR3aa: CASSHASHSRSYEQYF; j_gene: TRBJ2-7; d_gene: NA; abundance: once; v_gene: TRBV4-1
CDR3nt: TGTGCCAGTAGTATAGCGGGAGACAACTACAATGAGCAGTTCTTC; CDR3aa: CASSIAGDNYNEQFF; j_gene: TRBJ2-1; d_gene: NA; abundance: NA; v_gene: TRBV19
CDR3nt: TGTGCCAGCAGCCTAGGCAGGGGCGCTAGCTCCTATAATTCACCCCTCCACTTT; CDR3aa: CASSLGRGASSYNSPLHF; j_gene: TRBJ1-6; d_gene: NA; abundance: NA; v_gene: TRBV5-6
CDR3nt: TGTGCCAGCAGCCTCCGTGAGGGCCGGTACGAGCAGTACTTC; CDR3aa: CASSLREGRYEQYF; j_gene: TRBJ2-7; d_gene: NA; abundance: NA; v_gene: TRBV7-2